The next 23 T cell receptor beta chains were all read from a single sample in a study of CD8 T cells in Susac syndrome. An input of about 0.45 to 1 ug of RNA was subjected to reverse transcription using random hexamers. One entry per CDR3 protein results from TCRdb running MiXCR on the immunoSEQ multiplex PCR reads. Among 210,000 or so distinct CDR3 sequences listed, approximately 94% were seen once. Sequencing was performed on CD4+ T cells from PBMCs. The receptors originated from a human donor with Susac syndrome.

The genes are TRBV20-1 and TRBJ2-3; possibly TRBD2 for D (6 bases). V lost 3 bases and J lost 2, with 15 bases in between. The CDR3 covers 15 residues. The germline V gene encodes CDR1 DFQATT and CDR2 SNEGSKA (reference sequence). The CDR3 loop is CSASPLGGITDTQYF. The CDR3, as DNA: TGCAGTGCTAGCCCTTTAGGAGGGATCACAGATACGCAGTATTTT.

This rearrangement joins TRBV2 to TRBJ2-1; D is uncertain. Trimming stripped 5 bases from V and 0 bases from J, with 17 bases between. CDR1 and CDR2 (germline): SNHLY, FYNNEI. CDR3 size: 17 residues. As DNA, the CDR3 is TGTGCCAGCAGTAAAGAAGGGCTACAGAGCTCCTACAATGAGCAGTTCTTC. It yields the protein CASSKEGLQSSYNEQFF.

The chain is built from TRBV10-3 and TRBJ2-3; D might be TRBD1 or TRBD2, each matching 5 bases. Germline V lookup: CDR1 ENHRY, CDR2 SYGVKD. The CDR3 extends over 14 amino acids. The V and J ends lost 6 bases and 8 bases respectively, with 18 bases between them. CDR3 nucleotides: TGTGCCATCAGCGGGGCAGGTGCCGGTGGTACGCAGTATTTT. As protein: CAISGAGAGGTQYF.

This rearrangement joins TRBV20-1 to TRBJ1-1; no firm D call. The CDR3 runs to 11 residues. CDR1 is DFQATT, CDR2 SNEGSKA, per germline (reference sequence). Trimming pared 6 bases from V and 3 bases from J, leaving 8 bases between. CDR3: CSAEYDTEAFF. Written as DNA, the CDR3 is TGCAGTGCCGAGTACGACACTGAAGCTTTCTTT.

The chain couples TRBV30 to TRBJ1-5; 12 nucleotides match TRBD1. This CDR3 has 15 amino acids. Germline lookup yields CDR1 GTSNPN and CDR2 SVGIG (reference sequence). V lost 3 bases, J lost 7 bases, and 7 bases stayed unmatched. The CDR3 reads CAWSGTGGYGQPQHF. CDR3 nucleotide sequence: TGTGCCTGGAGCGGGACAGGGGGCTACGGACAGCCCCAGCATTTT.

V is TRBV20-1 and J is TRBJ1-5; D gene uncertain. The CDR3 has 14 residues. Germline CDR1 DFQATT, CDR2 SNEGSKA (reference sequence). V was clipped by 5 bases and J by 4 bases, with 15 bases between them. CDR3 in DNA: TGCAGTGCTGTGGGTGACGGAGAAAATCAGCCCCAGCATTTT. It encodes CSAVGDGENQPQHF.

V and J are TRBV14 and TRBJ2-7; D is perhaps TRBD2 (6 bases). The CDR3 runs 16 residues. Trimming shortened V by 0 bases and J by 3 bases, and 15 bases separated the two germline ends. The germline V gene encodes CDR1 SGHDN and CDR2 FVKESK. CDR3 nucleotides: TGTGCCAGCAGCCAAGAGGAGGGGTCGAGGAACTACGAGCAGTACTTC. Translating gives CASSQEEGSRNYEQYF.

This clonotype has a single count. DNA for the CDR3: TGTGCCAGCAGCGTAGTGGGGGACACTGAAGCTTTCTTT. It translates to CASSVVGDTEAFF. V is TRBV9 and J is TRBJ1-1; D is perhaps TRBD1 (5 bases). V was shortened by 0 bases and J by 3 bases, with 6 bases between the two germline ends. Looked up from germline, CDR1 is SGDLS and CDR2 is YYNGEE. The CDR3 loop spans 13 amino acids. Together with reference TRBV9 and TRBJ1-1, the CDR3 gives the full variable domain: DSGVTQTPKHLITATGQRVTLRCSPRSGDLSVYWYQQSLDQGLQFLIQYYNGEERAKGNILERFSAQQFPDLHSELNLSSLELGDSALYFCASSVVGDTEAFFGQGTRLTVV.

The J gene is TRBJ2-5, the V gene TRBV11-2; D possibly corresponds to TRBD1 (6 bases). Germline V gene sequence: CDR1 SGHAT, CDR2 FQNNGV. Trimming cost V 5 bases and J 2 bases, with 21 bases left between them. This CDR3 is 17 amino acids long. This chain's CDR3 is CASSPSRTVLNQETQYF. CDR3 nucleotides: TGTGCCAGCAGCCCAAGCCGGACAGTTCTTAATCAAGAGACCCAGTACTTC.

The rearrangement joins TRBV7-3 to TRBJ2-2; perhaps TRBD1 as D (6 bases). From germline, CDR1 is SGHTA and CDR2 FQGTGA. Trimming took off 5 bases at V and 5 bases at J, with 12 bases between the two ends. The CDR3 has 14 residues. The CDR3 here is CASSPDSSTGELFF. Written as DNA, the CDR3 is TGTGCCAGCAGCCCGGACAGTTCAACCGGGGAGCTGTTTTTT.

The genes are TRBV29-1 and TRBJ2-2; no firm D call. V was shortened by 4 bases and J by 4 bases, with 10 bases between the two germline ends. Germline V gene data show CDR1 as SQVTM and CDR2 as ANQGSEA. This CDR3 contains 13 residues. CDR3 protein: CSVVGKVTGELFF. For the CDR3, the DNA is TGCAGCGTTGTAGGAAAGGTCACCGGGGAGCTGTTTTTT.

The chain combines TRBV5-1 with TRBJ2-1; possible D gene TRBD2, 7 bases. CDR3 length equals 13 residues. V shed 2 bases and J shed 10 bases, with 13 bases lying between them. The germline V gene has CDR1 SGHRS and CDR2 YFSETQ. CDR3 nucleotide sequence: TGCGCCAGCAGCTTAGGGGGGGCCGGGGAGCAGTTCTTC. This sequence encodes CASSLGGAGEQFF.

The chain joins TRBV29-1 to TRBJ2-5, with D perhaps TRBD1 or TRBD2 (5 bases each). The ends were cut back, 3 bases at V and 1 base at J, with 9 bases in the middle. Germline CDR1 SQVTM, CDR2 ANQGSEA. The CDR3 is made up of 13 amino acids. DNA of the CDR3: TGCAGCGTTGACTCCGGGGCCCAAGAGACCCAGTACTTC. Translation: CSVDSGAQETQYF.

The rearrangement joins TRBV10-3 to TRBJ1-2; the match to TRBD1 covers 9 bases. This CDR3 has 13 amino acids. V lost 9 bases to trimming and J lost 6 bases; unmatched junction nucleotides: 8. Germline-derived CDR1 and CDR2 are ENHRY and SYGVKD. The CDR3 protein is CAIIRDREDGYTF. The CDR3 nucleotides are TGTGCCATAATAAGGGACAGGGAGGATGGCTACACCTTC.

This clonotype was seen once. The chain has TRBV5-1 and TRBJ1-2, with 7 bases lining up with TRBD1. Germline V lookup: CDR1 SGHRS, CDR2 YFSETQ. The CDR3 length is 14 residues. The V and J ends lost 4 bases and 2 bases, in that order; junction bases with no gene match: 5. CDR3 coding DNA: TGCGCCAGCAGCGGAGGGGGACAGAACTATGGCTACACCTTC. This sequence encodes CASSGGGQNYGYTF.

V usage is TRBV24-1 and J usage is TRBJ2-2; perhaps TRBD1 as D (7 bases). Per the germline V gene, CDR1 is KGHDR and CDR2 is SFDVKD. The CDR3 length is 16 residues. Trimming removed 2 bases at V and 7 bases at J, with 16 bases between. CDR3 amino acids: CATSDSTGEVNGELFF. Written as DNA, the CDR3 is TGTGCCACCAGTGATTCAACAGGGGAGGTGAACGGGGAGCTGTTTTTT.

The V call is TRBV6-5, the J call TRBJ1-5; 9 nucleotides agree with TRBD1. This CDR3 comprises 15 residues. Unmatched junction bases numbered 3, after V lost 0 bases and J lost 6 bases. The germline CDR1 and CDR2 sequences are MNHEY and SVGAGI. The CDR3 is CASSYSGQGSQPQHF. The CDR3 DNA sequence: TGTGCCAGCAGTTACTCCGGACAGGGGAGTCAGCCCCAGCATTTT.

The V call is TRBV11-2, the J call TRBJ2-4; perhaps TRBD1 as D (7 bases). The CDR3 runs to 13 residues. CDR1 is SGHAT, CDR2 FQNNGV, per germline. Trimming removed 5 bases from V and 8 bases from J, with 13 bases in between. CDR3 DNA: TGTGCCAGCAGCGCCGACAGGGAGGACATTCAGTACTTC. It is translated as CASSADREDIQYF.

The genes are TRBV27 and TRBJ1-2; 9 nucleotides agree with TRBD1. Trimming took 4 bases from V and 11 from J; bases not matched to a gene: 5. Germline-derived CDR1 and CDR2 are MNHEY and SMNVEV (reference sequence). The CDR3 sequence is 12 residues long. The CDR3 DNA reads TGTGCCAGCAGTTCGCCGACAGGGGGGTACACCTTC. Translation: CASSSPTGGYTF.

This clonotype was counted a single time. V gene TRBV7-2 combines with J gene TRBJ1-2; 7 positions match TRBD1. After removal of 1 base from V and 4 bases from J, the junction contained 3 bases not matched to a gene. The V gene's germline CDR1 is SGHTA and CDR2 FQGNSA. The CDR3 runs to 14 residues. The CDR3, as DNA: TGTGCCAGCAGCTTAGTGGCAGGGGGCTATGGCTACACCTTC. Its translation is CASSLVAGGYGYTF.

CDR3 loop: CAWSVDFSNPLHF. CDR3 in DNA: TGTGCCTGGAGTGTGGATTTTAGTAATCCCCTCCACTTT. The gene calls are TRBV30 and TRBJ1-6, with D unclear. The CDR3 has 13 residues. Germline lookup yields CDR1 GTSNPN and CDR2 SVGIG (reference sequence). V lost 0 bases, J lost 13 bases, and 13 bases lay in between.

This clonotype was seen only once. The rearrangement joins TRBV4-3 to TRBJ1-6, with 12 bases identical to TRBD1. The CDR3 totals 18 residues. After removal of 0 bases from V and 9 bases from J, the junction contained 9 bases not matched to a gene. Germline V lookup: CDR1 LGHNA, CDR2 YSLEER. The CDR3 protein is CASSQDQTGTGGSSPLHF. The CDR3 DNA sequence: TGCGCCAGCAGCCAAGACCAAACCGGGACAGGGGGCAGTTCACCCCTCCACTTT.

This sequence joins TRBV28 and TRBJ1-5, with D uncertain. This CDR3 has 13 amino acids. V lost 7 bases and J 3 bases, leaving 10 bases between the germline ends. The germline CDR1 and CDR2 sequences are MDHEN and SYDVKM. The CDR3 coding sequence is TGTGCCAGCATGGGCCAGATCAATCAGCCCCAGCATTTT. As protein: CASMGQINQPQHF.